Below, 10 T cell receptor beta chains from the same sample are listed, as sequenced in a study of cytomegalovirus exposure and HLA in healthy donors. The PCR was carried out with 60 Vbeta primers and 13 Jbeta primers. The repertoire was sequenced with immunoSEQ multiplex PCR; TCRdb's copy has only in-frame clones and lacks some. Counted here are 95,000 to 150,000 clones, approximately 17% occurring once; the ten biggest clones make up about 3.1%. The specimen sequenced was PBMCs. The receptors derive from a female donor in good health and CMV-seropositive.

CDR3 amino acids: CASSLMTSGRAGEQFF. Here the CDR3 DNA reads TGTGCCAGCAGCTTGATGACTAGCGGGAGGGCCGGAGAGCAGTTCTTC. The chain combines TRBV5-4 with TRBJ2-1; TRBD2 matches 14 bases. The V gene end was trimmed by 1 base and the J gene end by 10 bases; junction bases not matched to a gene: 7. There are 16 residues in the CDR3. Germline-derived CDR1 and CDR2 are SGHNT and YYREEE (reference sequence). Looking up the rest from reference TRBV5-4 and TRBJ2-1 gives the full variable domain: ETGVTQSPTHLIKTRGQQVTLRCSSQSGHNTVSWYQQALGQGPQFIFQYYREEENGRGNFPPRFSGLQFPNYSSELNVNALELDDSALYLCASSLMTSGRAGEQFFGPGTRLTVL.

The chain has TRBV4-2 and TRBJ2-1; perhaps TRBD1 as D (7 bases). Between the trimmed V and J ends, which lost 2 bases and 6 bases, there was a span of 14 bases. The CDR3 runs to 15 residues. The germline gives CDR1 LGHNA, CDR2 YNFKEQ. DNA of the CDR3: TGTGCCAGCAGCCAACGCTCAGGGGGGTCCAATGAGCAGTTCTTC. Translation: CASSQRSGGSNEQFF.

In nucleotides, the CDR3 is TGTGCCAGCAGTCCGTCGACAGGGACAGTCAGCTACGAGCAGTACTTC. Translated, it gives CASSPSTGTVSYEQYF. The chain carries TRBV27 and TRBJ2-7; 7 bases agree with TRBD1. In germline, CDR1 is MNHEY, CDR2 SMNVEV (reference sequence). The V segment lost 5 bases and the J segment 3 bases; nucleotides outside the gene matches: 13. This CDR3 region has 16 residues.

This clone has more than one count but fewer than ten. The chain is built from TRBV5-1 and TRBJ2-1; perhaps TRBD1 as D (7 bases). This CDR3 has 15 amino acids. CDR1 and CDR2 (germline): SGHRS, YFSETQ. The V gene lost 4 bases and the J gene lost 8 bases, with 19 bases spanning the gap. The CDR3 DNA sequence: TGCGCCAGCAGCCAGGGGGACTTCCTAAGGGATGAGCAGTTCTTC. Residues: CASSQGDFLRDEQFF.

The chain has TRBV4-3 and TRBJ2-5; D may be TRBD1 (5 bases). Trimming took 0 bases from V and 4 from J, leaving 15 bases between them. The germline gives CDR1 LGHNA, CDR2 YSLEER. The CDR3 contains 16 residues. The CDR3: CASSQEAPQGAETQYF. DNA of the CDR3: TGCGCCAGCAGCCAAGAGGCCCCCCAGGGCGCAGAGACCCAGTACTTC.

This chain joins TRBV9 and TRBJ1-2, with 7 bases fitting TRBD1. This CDR3 region has 15 residues. V shed 5 bases and J 2 bases; nucleotides not matched to a gene: 9. The germline CDR1 and CDR2 sequences are SGDLS and YYNGEE. The CDR3 sequence: CASRAGGWGNYGYTF. CDR3 in DNA: TGTGCCAGCAGGGCAGGGGGATGGGGGAACTATGGCTACACCTTC.

The chain employs TRBV5-1 and TRBJ2-1, with TRBD1 identical over 8 bases. Germline V gene sequence: CDR1 SGHRS, CDR2 YFSETQ. V was pared by 0 bases and J by 10 bases, with 15 bases of the junction left unmatched. CDR3 length equals 17 residues. The CDR3 bases are TGCGCCAGCAGCTTGGCCCCCCAGGACAGGGCCTTTGGGGAGCAGTTCTTC. Its protein product is CASSLAPQDRAFGEQFF.

In its sample, this clone was seen a few times. The CDR3 nucleotides read TGTGCCAGCAGTGCCGACAGGTGGATTAATGAAAAACTGTTTTTT. Translation: CASSADRWINEKLFF. This sequence joins TRBV2 and TRBJ1-4; D is perhaps TRBD1 (6 bases). The CDR3 sequence is 15 residues long. CDR1 is SNHLY, CDR2 FYNNEI, per germline. Between the trimmed V and J ends, which lost 4 bases and 4 bases, there was a span of 13 bases.

This clone was picked up a small number of times. The chain combines TRBV5-6 with TRBJ1-1, with 7 bases identical to TRBD1. Germline loops: CDR1 SGHDT, CDR2 YYEEEE. CDR3 length equals 13 residues. After removal of 4 bases from V and 6 bases from J, the junction contained 6 bases not matched to a gene. DNA of the CDR3: TGTGCCAGCAGCCGACTAGGGGGCGCTGAAGCTTTCTTT. It yields the protein CASSRLGGAEAFF.

The chain uses TRBV7-8 and TRBJ2-7, with 9 bases that match TRBD2. The V gene's germline CDR1 is SGHVS and CDR2 FQNEAQ. This CDR3 is built from 16 residues. With V trimmed by 6 bases and J by 3 bases, 12 bases remained unmatched. The DNA for the CDR3 is TGTGCCAGCAGTTCCGCTTCTGGGACTAGCTTCTACGAGCAGTACTTC. This sequence encodes CASSSASGTSFYEQYF.